Each of the 32 T cell receptor beta chains below was sequenced from the same sample in a study of Ad26.COV2.S vaccination and SARS-CoV-2 variants. This table comes from immunoSEQ multiplex PCR, and its TCRdb copy is limited to in-frame clones, with some not included. This table holds some 640,000 clones, roughly 90% found once. Treatment defined: roughly 20 received Ad26.COV2.S at low or high dose, single or two shots; several received placebo; per-sample allocation not given. Sampling was performed 63 days after the first vaccine or placebo injection. The source material was peripheral blood, sampled in a trial of Ad26.COV2.S vaccine versus placebo. These receptors were obtained from a person between 18 and 60 years old who received the Ad26.COV2.S COVID-19 vaccine or a placebo.

This rearrangement joins TRBV6-1 to TRBJ2-6, with D tentatively TRBD1 or TRBD2 (5 bases each). The CDR3 has 15 residues. Germline V gene lookup returns CDR1 MNHNS and CDR2 SASEGT. V was cut by 0 bases and J by 2 bases, with 5 bases left in between. The CDR3 reads CASSEAGAGANVLTF. The CDR3 DNA follows: TGTGCCAGCAGTGAAGCGGGGGCTGGGGCCAACGTCCTGACTTTC.

V usage is TRBV6-2 or TRBV6-3 and J usage is TRBJ2-3; no definite D call. Germline assignment: CDR1 MNHEY and CDR2 SVGEGT. The CDR3 runs 13 residues. V was clipped by 2 bases and J by 8 bases, with 11 bases between them. The CDR3 DNA sequence: TGTGCCAGCAGTTACCTCGAGAGAGGTACGCAGTATTTT. It yields the protein CASSYLERGTQYF.

This rearrangement joins TRBV6-5 to TRBJ2-3; D remains unclear. The V and J ends lost 4 bases and 1 base respectively, with 6 bases between them. The CDR3 covers 13 residues. Looked up from germline, CDR1 is MNHEY and CDR2 is SVGAGI. The CDR3 region is CASSSQGTDTQYF. CDR3 DNA sequence: TGTGCCAGCAGTTCTCAGGGCACAGATACGCAGTATTTT.

This sequence joins TRBV4-1 and TRBJ1-6; no firm D call. CDR3 length: 13 residues. From germline, CDR1 is MGHRA and CDR2 YSYEKL. Trimming took 6 bases from V and 7 from J, leaving 10 bases between them. CDR3 sequence: CASRGPGNSPLHF. The CDR3 region has the DNA TGCGCCAGCAGGGGTCCGGGGAATTCACCCCTCCACTTT.

The gene calls are TRBV5-5 and TRBJ2-3, with D uncertain. V lost 0 bases to trimming and J lost 3 bases, with 8 bases between them. From germline, CDR1 is SGHKS and CDR2 YYEKEE (reference sequence). The CDR3 sequence is 14 residues long. The CDR3 coding sequence is TGTGCCAGCAGCTTGGGGTTGGGGACAGATACGCAGTATTTT. Translating gives CASSLGLGTDTQYF.

The CDR3 sequence is CASSLKRGGRNEQFF. The CDR3 region has the DNA TGTGCCAGCAGCTTAAAGCGGGGGGGCCGCAATGAGCAGTTCTTC. This sequence joins TRBV7-2 and TRBJ2-1; 10 nucleotides align to TRBD2. The J segment lost 6 bases and the V segment lost 2 bases, leaving 4 bases of the junction unmatched. Germline lookup yields CDR1 SGHTA and CDR2 FQGNSA. The CDR3 extends over 15 amino acids.

The genes are TRBV4-2 and TRBJ1-5; maybe TRBD1 (6 bases). The V end was cut by 0 bases, the J end by 0 bases, with 24 bases between. The CDR3 is 21 amino acids. Germline assignment: CDR1 LGHNA and CDR2 YNFKEQ. Written as DNA, the CDR3 is TGTGCCAGCAGCCAAGATCCGGGTGGGACGCAGGGGCCATATAGCAATCAGCCCCAGCATTTT. As protein: CASSQDPGGTQGPYSNQPQHF.

The genes are TRBV19 and TRBJ1-5; 10 bases map to TRBD1. Germline lookup yields CDR1 LNHDA and CDR2 SQIVND (reference sequence). This CDR3 is built from 16 residues. Trimming took 1 base from V and 6 from J; bases not matched to a gene: 6. The DNA for the CDR3 is TGTGCCAGTAGTATAGCCGGGACAGGGGTCCGTCAGCCCCAGCATTTT. This encodes CASSIAGTGVRQPQHF.

The chain couples TRBV2 to TRBJ2-3; D could derive from TRBD1 or TRBD2 (6 bases each). Germline-derived CDR1 and CDR2 are SNHLY and FYNNEI. The CDR3 extends over 13 amino acids. V dropped 8 bases and J dropped 3 bases, with 12 bases sitting between them. The chain's CDR3 is CASVGGRTDTQYF. CDR3 coding DNA: TGTGCCAGCGTGGGGGGCCGTACAGATACGCAGTATTTT.

The J gene is TRBJ1-5, the V gene TRBV7-6; 10 positions agree with TRBD1. The CDR3 totals 16 residues. Germline loops: CDR1 SGHVS, CDR2 FNYEAQ. V lost 5 bases and J lost 4; bases outside the gene matches: 8. The CDR3 sequence: CASSPRTGGMNQPQHF. DNA of the CDR3: TGTGCCAGCAGCCCTAGGACAGGGGGGATGAATCAGCCCCAGCATTTT.

This clone has just a few counts. The V call is TRBV3-1 (or the pseudogene TRBV3-2), the J call TRBJ2-7; 11 nucleotides match TRBD2. Losses at the gene ends were 1 base for V and 3 bases for J; bases not matched to a gene: 8. Looked up from germline, CDR1 is LGHDT and CDR2 is YNNKEL (reference sequence). CDR3 length equals 17 residues. Here the CDR3 reads CASSQGELAGGFYEQYF. The CDR3 nucleotides read TGTGCCAGCAGCCAAGGGGAGCTAGCGGGAGGTTTCTACGAGCAGTACTTC.

This chain uses TRBV27 with TRBJ2-2; 9 positions agree with TRBD2. Trimming at V came to 6 bases and at J to 5 bases, leaving 4 bases not matched to a gene. The CDR3 is 14 amino acids. Germline CDR1 is MNHEY and CDR2 is SMNVEV (reference sequence). CDR3 amino acids: CASRSAGGTGELFF. DNA for the CDR3: TGTGCCAGCAGATCAGCGGGAGGTACCGGGGAGCTGTTTTTT.

This chain links TRBV10-3 with TRBJ2-7; 9 bases are a match to TRBD1. The CDR3 has 15 amino acids. CDR1 is ENHRY, CDR2 SYGVKD, per germline. The ends lost 11 bases at V and 0 bases at J; junction bases unmatched: 11. In DNA, the CDR3 is TGTGCCGCCAGAGGAGACAGGGGGAACTCCTACGAGCAGTACTTC. Encoded protein: CAARGDRGNSYEQYF.

The CDR3 here is CASSPQDVNTEAFF. CDR3 DNA: TGTGCCAGCTCGCCTCAGGACGTAAACACTGAAGCTTTCTTT. V gene TRBV18 combines with J gene TRBJ1-1; D gene unclear. CDR1 and CDR2 (germline): KGHSH, LQKENI. Trimming left V 6 bases short and J 2 bases short, with 13 bases between. The length of the CDR3 is 14 residues.

The genes are TRBV3-1 (or the pseudogene TRBV3-2) and TRBJ1-6, with no clear D. V was shortened by 0 bases and J by 3 bases, with 6 bases between the two germline ends. This CDR3 contains 15 residues. Germline V gene sequence: CDR1 LGHDT, CDR2 YNNKEL (reference sequence). CDR3 coding DNA: TGTGCCAGCAGCCAAGAGGTCTACTATAATTCACCCCTCCACTTT. This encodes CASSQEVYYNSPLHF.

For this clone: Other DNA sequences from this sample encode an identical CDR3 as well. The rearrangement uses TRBV20-1 and TRBJ1-1, with no clear D. Germline values: CDR1 DFQATT, CDR2 SNEGSKA (reference sequence). The length of the CDR3 is 10 residues. The V end was cut by 2 bases, the J end by 11 bases, with 9 bases between. The CDR3 is CSARRVEAFF. The CDR3 DNA reads TGCAGTGCTAGACGGGTGGAGGCTTTCTTT.

This sequence joins TRBV2 and TRBJ2-1; TRBD2 matches at 9 bases. After removal of 7 bases from V and 5 bases from J, the junction contained 12 bases not matched to a gene. CDR3 length: 16 residues. CDR1 is SNHLY and CDR2 is FYNNEI in the germline V gene. Written as DNA, the CDR3 is TGTGCCAGCACCCTGGATGAACTAGCGGGTAACAATGAGCAGTTCTTC. This encodes CASTLDELAGNNEQFF.

The chain combines TRBV7-2 with TRBJ1-6; D unclear. The V gene's germline CDR1 is SGHTA and CDR2 FQGNSA. Trimming left V 5 bases short and J 5 bases short, with 10 bases between. This CDR3 spans 14 amino acids. The CDR3 region is CASSPDGNNSPLHF. The CDR3 DNA reads as TGTGCCAGCAGCCCGGACGGCAATAATTCACCCCTCCACTTT.

The rearrangement uses TRBV7-2 and TRBJ1-5; TRBD1 agrees at 10 bases. Trimming took 1 base from V and 3 from J; bases not matched to a gene: 3. The V gene's germline CDR1 is SGHTA and CDR2 FQGNSA. The CDR3 is 16 residues long. Here the CDR3 DNA reads TGTGCCAGCAGCTTAGTGGGACAGGGGAACAATCAGCCCCAGCATTTT. It specifies CASSLVGQGNNQPQHF.

This clone was counted between two and nine times. The chain employs TRBV19 and TRBJ1-3; D gene ambiguous. This CDR3 comprises 16 residues. Germline V gene sequence: CDR1 LNHDA, CDR2 SQIVND (reference sequence). Trimming took 4 bases from V and 4 from J, leaving 17 bases between them. The CDR3 loop reads CASSNPAAGSGNTIYF. The CDR3 region has the DNA TGTGCCAGTAGTAATCCCGCAGCGGGTTCGGGAAACACCATATATTTT.

This clone has only a few counts. The CDR3 loop reads CASSQQGSTYEQYF. DNA for the CDR3: TGTGCCAGCTCACAGCAGGGGTCTACCTACGAGCAGTACTTC. The chain joins TRBV18 to TRBJ2-7; TRBD1 is a possible D gene (6 bases). Trimming pared 4 bases from V and 2 bases from J, leaving 12 bases between. The CDR3 has 14 amino acids. The germline V gene encodes CDR1 KGHSH and CDR2 LQKENI. Filled out from reference TRBV18 and TRBJ2-7, the complete variable domain reads NAGVMQNPRHLVRRRGQEARLRCSPMKGHSHVYWYRQLPEEGLKFMVYLQKENIIDESGMPKERFSAEFPKEGPSILRIQQVVRGDSAAYFCASSQQGSTYEQYFGPGTRLTVT.

The J gene is TRBJ1-5, the V gene TRBV30, with 8 positions matching TRBD1. With 0 bases clipped from V and 5 bases from J, the junction kept 6 bases outside the gene matches. The V gene's germline CDR1 is GTSNPN and CDR2 SVGIG (reference sequence). The CDR3 consists of 15 residues. The CDR3 loop reads CAWSVGAGGDQPQHF. The DNA of the CDR3 is TGTGCCTGGAGTGTAGGGGCAGGGGGCGATCAGCCCCAGCATTTT.

V and J are TRBV6-5 and TRBJ1-5; D unresolved. V was clipped by 11 bases and J by 6 bases, with 20 bases between them. The CDR3 consists of 14 residues. Germline V gene data show CDR1 as MNHEY and CDR2 as SVGAGI. CDR3 nucleotide sequence: TGTGCCTGTCAAGCCCGGGGTTACACTCAGCCCCAGCATTTT. Translating it yields CACQARGYTQPQHF.

The V and J genes are TRBV19 and TRBJ2-2, with D possibly being TRBD2 (6 bases). Trimming pared 5 bases from V and 6 bases from J, leaving 13 bases between. From germline, CDR1 is LNHDA and CDR2 SQIVND (reference sequence). This CDR3 region has 14 residues. The CDR3 sequence: CASSVGSGAGELFF. CDR3 bases: TGTGCCAGTAGTGTGGGATCGGGGGCCGGGGAGCTGTTTTTT.

V gene TRBV7-9 combines with J gene TRBJ2-7, with a tentative D call TRBD2 (5 bases). The CDR3 is 12 amino acids. Germline values: CDR1 SEHNR, CDR2 FQNEAQ (reference sequence). V was pared by 5 bases and J by 7 bases, with 12 bases between. This chain's CDR3 is CASSLLAREQYF. CDR3 sequence (DNA): TGTGCCAGCAGCCTGTTAGCGCGGGAGCAGTACTTC.

This clone was counted between two and nine times. J is TRBJ2-1 and V is TRBV5-1; D possibly corresponds to TRBD2 (6 bases). The germline V gene has CDR1 SGHRS and CDR2 YFSETQ. V lost 4 bases to trimming and J lost 3 bases, with 11 bases between them. The CDR3 contains 14 residues. The CDR3 coding sequence is TGCGCCAGCAGCCGGGAGAGGGTCTACAATGAGCAGTTCTTC. Its protein is CASSRERVYNEQFF.

The chain combines TRBV19 with TRBJ1-4, with 10 bases identical to TRBD1. V lost 8 bases to trimming and J lost 7 bases; unmatched junction nucleotides: 10. The CDR3 has 15 residues. CDR1 LNHDA and CDR2 SQIVND come from the germline V gene (reference sequence). CDR3 sequence (DNA): TGTGCCAGTGGCCCGGGACAGGGGACAACTGAAAAACTGTTTTTT. The encoded protein is CASGPGQGTTEKLFF.

V gene TRBV10-2 combines with J gene TRBJ2-7; D is perhaps TRBD1 (6 bases). In germline, CDR1 is WSHSY, CDR2 SAAADI. The CDR3 runs 13 residues. V lost 7 bases, J lost 2 bases, and 12 bases lay in between. CDR3 residues: CASIATGAYEQYF. Written as DNA, the CDR3 is TGCGCCAGCATCGCGACAGGCGCCTACGAGCAGTACTTC.

V and J are TRBV6-2 or TRBV6-3 and TRBJ2-7; D may be TRBD2 (6 bases). The ends were cut back, 4 bases at V and 2 bases at J, with 15 bases in the middle. The germline V gene encodes CDR1 MNHEY and CDR2 SVGEGT. The CDR3 loop spans 15 amino acids. The DNA of the CDR3 is TGTGCCAGCAGTTCCCCTGGCGGGGCTACCTACGAGCAGTACTTC. Translated, it gives CASSSPGGATYEQYF.

CDR3 residues: CASSFLDRGPGTQYF. CDR3 nucleotides: TGTGCCAGCAGCTTCCTGGACAGGGGACCAGGGACCCAGTACTTC. The chain joins TRBV7-2 to TRBJ2-5; 9 bases map to TRBD1. The V segment lost 3 bases and the J segment 7 bases; nucleotides outside the gene matches: 9. Germline V lookup: CDR1 SGHTA, CDR2 FQGNSA. The length of the CDR3 is 15 residues.

V usage is TRBV13 and J usage is TRBJ2-1; possibly TRBD2 for D (5 bases). CDR3 length: 13 amino acids. CDR1 PRHDT and CDR2 FYEKMQ come from the germline V gene (reference sequence). V was cut by 10 bases and J by 1 base, with 11 bases left in between. The chain's CDR3 is CATMGASYNEQFF. CDR3 bases: TGTGCCACTATGGGAGCGTCCTACAATGAGCAGTTCTTC.

In this sample, this clone turned up a few times. The rearrangement uses TRBV2 and TRBJ1-3, with D maybe TRBD1 (5 bases). The germline CDR1 and CDR2 sequences are SNHLY and FYNNEI. Trimming took 8 bases from V and 3 from J, leaving 14 bases between them. The CDR3 is 14 residues long. CDR3 sequence: CASGRGVDGNTIYF. CDR3 bases: TGTGCCAGCGGGAGGGGTGTGGATGGAAACACCATATATTTT.